The 9 T cell receptor beta chains reported below all come from one sample, sequenced in a study of cytomegalovirus exposure and HLA in healthy donors. PCR was performed using 60 Vbeta and 13 Jbeta primers. This table comes from immunoSEQ multiplex PCR, and its TCRdb copy is limited to in-frame clones, with some not included. This table holds 190,000 or so clones, around 83% found once. Source material: PBMCs. These receptors were obtained from a woman aged 50 to 65 in good health and CMV-seropositive.

The gene calls are TRBV5-6 and TRBJ1-4; TRBD1 might be the D (6 bases). The CDR3 is 15 residues long. V shed 0 bases and J shed 3 bases, with 9 bases lying between them. Germline V gives CDR1 SGHDT, CDR2 YYEEEE. CDR3 DNA: TGTGCCAGCAGCTTGGGACAGGACTCTAATGAAAAACTGTTTTTT. Translation: CASSLGQDSNEKLFF.

This clone was counted a few times. The chain employs TRBV15 and TRBJ1-2; 7 nucleotides align to TRBD1. The junction had 3 bases not matched to a gene; V was cut back by 1 base and J by 4 bases. The CDR3 extends over 14 amino acids. CDR1 and CDR2 (germline): LNHNV, YYDKDF (reference sequence). For the CDR3, the DNA is TGTGCCACCAGCAGAGGGGGACAGCCCTATGGCTACACCTTC. Translation: CATSRGGQPYGYTF. The whole variable domain, remainder taken from reference TRBV15 and TRBJ1-2, is DAMVIQNPRYQVTQFGKPVTLSCSQTLNHNVMYWYQQKSSQAPKLLFHYYDKDFNNEADTPDNFQSRRPNTSFCFLDIRSPGLGDTAMYLCATSRGGQPYGYTFGSGTRLTVV.

This clone has only one observation. V is TRBV5-1 and J is TRBJ2-3; 7 positions match TRBD2. With 0 bases clipped from V and 6 bases from J, the junction kept 7 bases outside the gene matches. Germline V lookup: CDR1 SGHRS, CDR2 YFSETQ. This CDR3 comprises 15 residues. The CDR3 DNA follows: TGCGCCAGCAGCTTGGGCCCCCTGACTAGCGATACGCAGTATTTT. The encoded protein is CASSLGPLTSDTQYF. Combining the CDR3 with reference TRBV5-1 and TRBJ2-3 gives the whole variable domain KAGVTQTPRYLIKTRGQQVTLSCSPISGHRSVSWYQQTPGQGLQFLFEYFSETQRNKGNFPGRFSGRQFSNSRSEMNVSTLELGDSALYLCASSLGPLTSDTQYFGPGTRLTVL.

CDR3 sequence (DNA): TGTGCCAGCAGCGTAGGAAGAGGCGAGTTCTTC. This encodes CASSVGRGEFF. The genes are TRBV9 and TRBJ2-1; D gene unclear. The CDR3 loop spans 11 amino acids. Trimming took 0 bases from V and 14 from J, leaving 9 bases between them. CDR1 SGDLS and CDR2 YYNGEE come from the germline V gene.

CDR3 DNA sequence: TGTGCCAGCAGCCCTTCAGGAAGGGGGGAAGCTTTCTTT. Residues: CASSPSGRGEAFF. The chain recombines TRBV5-6 with TRBJ1-1, with D tentatively TRBD1 (6 bases). V shed 4 bases and J shed 8 bases, with 15 bases lying between them. The CDR3 spans 13 residues. Germline CDR1 and CDR2: SGHDT and YYEEEE. The variable domain in full, completed from reference TRBV5-6 and TRBJ1-1, reads DAGVTQSPTHLIKTRGQQVTLRCSPKSGHDTVSWYQQALGQGPQFIFQYYEEEERQRGNFPDRFSGHQFPNYSSELNVNALLLGDSALYLCASSPSGRGEAFFGQGTRLTVV.

V gene TRBV27 combines with J gene TRBJ2-7; D possibly corresponds to TRBD2 (5 bases). The CDR3 has 15 amino acids. From germline, CDR1 is MNHEY and CDR2 SMNVEV (reference sequence). V was trimmed by 6 bases and J by 4 bases, leaving 19 bases between them. In DNA, the CDR3 is TGTGCCAGCAGACCGGGATTGGACCGCCCGTACGAGCAGTACTTC. Its translation: CASRPGLDRPYEQYF.

This clone was counted only a few times. The J gene is TRBJ1-2, the V gene TRBV7-8, with D maybe TRBD1 (5 bases). This CDR3 region has 15 residues. V was pared by 5 bases and J by 4 bases, with 17 bases between. Per the germline V gene, CDR1 is SGHVS and CDR2 is FQNEAQ. CDR3 sequence: CASSPNSGGSYGYTF. The CDR3 bases are TGTGCCAGCAGCCCCAACTCGGGGGGAAGCTATGGCTACACCTTC. Supplemented by reference TRBV7-8 and TRBJ1-2, the full variable domain reads GAGVSQSPRYKVAKRGQDVALRCDPISGHVSLFWYQQALGQGPEFLTYFQNEAQLDKSGLPSDRFFAERPEGSVSTLKIQRTQQEDSAVYLCASSPNSGGSYGYTFGSGTRLTVV.

In this sample, this clone turned up a few times. This rearrangement joins TRBV2 to TRBJ1-1, with a weak D call TRBD1 (6 bases). This CDR3 region has 13 residues. With 1 base removed from V and 3 bases from J, the gap between germline ends came to 6 bases. In germline, CDR1 is SNHLY, CDR2 FYNNEI. The CDR3 protein is CASSEDRDTEAFF. The DNA for the CDR3 is TGTGCCAGCAGTGAAGACAGGGACACTGAAGCTTTCTTT.

V gene TRBV10-1 combines with J gene TRBJ2-7, with TRBD2 identical over 8 bases. Germline V gives CDR1 WNHNN, CDR2 SYGVQD (reference sequence). The CDR3 loop spans 13 amino acids. Trimming at V came to 2 bases and at J to 8 bases, leaving 5 bases not matched to a gene. The CDR3 loop reads CASSETIAGKQYF. The CDR3 region has the DNA TGCGCCAGCAGTGAGACGATAGCGGGAAAGCAGTACTTC.